This T cell receptor beta chain was sequenced in a study of T cells in Graves' hyperthyroidism and ophthalmopathy. In germline, CDR1 is LGHDT, CDR2 YNNKEL (reference sequence). This CDR3 has 15 residues. V gave up 5 bases and J gave up 3 bases; unmatched junction bases: 6. RNA transcripts provided the source from which TCR beta CDR3 regions were amplified. Primed by the HTBI set, a first-round RT-PCR was run on the TCR CDR3. TCRdb ran MiXCR on the multiplex PCR reads and lists one entry per CDR3 protein. In the table there are nearly 600,000 distinct CDR3 sequences, over 11% of which are singletons. Remarks on this clonotype: A read error may explain this, as a much larger clone is one base away.

The specimen was blood. The rearrangement uses TRBV3-1 and TRBJ2-2; 7 bases agree with TRBD2. The origin of this receptor is a woman younger than 45 with Graves' hyperthyroidism that later progressed to Graves' ophthalmopathy. CDR3 nucleotide sequence: TGTGCCAGCAGCTCCGGGGGGTCGGACACCGGGGAGCTGTTTTTT. It translates to CASSSGGSDTGELFF.